This T cell receptor beta chain appears in the sequencing data of a study of blood T cell repertoires in COVID-19. At the level of the study: From the United States, Italy and Spain came samples of acute and convalescent COVID-19.

Methods used by the authors: Amplified reference gene primers provided the basis for estimating nucleated cell counts. Profiled with immunoSEQ multiplex PCR; TCRdb holds only in-frame clones, not every one. V and J calls and clone size are as listed in that table; D and trimming were resolved from the DNA. The sample records fewer than 200,000 clones, about 80% being singletons. Germline V gene data show CDR1 as KGHSH and CDR2 as LQKENI. Trimming shortened V by 0 bases and J by 0 bases, and 12 bases separated the two germline ends. The length of the CDR3 is 16 residues. The sequenced material came from peripheral blood. The TCR originated in a man aged 65 to 79 with active or convalescent COVID-19. The chain carries TRBV18 and TRBJ2-7; possibly TRBD1 for D (6 bases). CDR3: CASSPPGTTLSYEQYF. The CDR3 DNA sequence: TGTGCCAGCTCACCACCGGGGACAACTCTCTCCTACGAGCAGTACTTC. Using reference TRBV18 and TRBJ2-7 for the parts outside the CDR3, the full variable domain is NAGVMQNPRHLVRRRGQEARLRCSPMKGHSHVYWYRQLPEEGLKFMVYLQKENIIDESGMPKERFSAEFPKEGPSILRIQQVVRGDSAAYFCASSPPGTTLSYEQYFGPGTRLTVT.